This TCR beta chain was captured by sequencing in a study of siplizumab effects on memory and regulatory T cells (dated by TCRdb to the late 2010s). Concerning the study at large: The study looked at the effect of siplizumab, an anti-CD2 antibody, on alloreactive T-cell subsets in allogeneic mixed lymphocyte reactions made from human PBMCs.

Sorted unstimulated T cells and proliferating T cells recovered from mixed lymphocyte reactions underwent TCRbeta CDR3 sequencing. Fresh whole blood from around 10 HLA-typed healthy donors was used as the source from which PBMCs were isolated. To map where alloreactive clones came from, unstimulated CD4+ regulatory T cells were FACS-sorted. Worth noting for this clone: What this receptor recognizes is not known. The input lacks base qualities; no much larger clone sits a single base away.

The germline V gene specifies SGHTA as CDR1 and FQGTGA as CDR2. The CDR3 sequence holds 13 residues, the cysteine and phenylalanine included. Only CDR3 DNA is held: 39 bases, read in frame from base 1. At the junction V is shortened by 4 bases and J by 5 bases; bases outside the gene matches: 2. The receptor library was made with the immunoSEQ multiplex PCR assay. Approximately 93,000 TCR templates per sample were assayed by the deep sequencing platform. Genomic DNA extracted from sorted T cells was the material used for TCRbeta CDR3 sequencing. The authors' analysis ran thus. The R programming language was used for clonal analysis of TCRbeta CDR3 data. Comparing unstimulated samples against CFSE-low samples taken after the reaction was how alloreactive CD4+ and CD8+ clones were defined. Regulatory or non-regulatory origin was assigned to alloreactive CD4+ clones by matching of sequences to sorted unstimulated Treg and non-Treg repertoires. The clones in this table, taken by TCRdb from immuneACCESS, are in-frame only. Not every clone is retained; where verified, under half of the shortfall comes from an unresolved V gene, and the cause of the rest is unknown. V, J and clone size reflect that table, while D and trimming were determined from the DNA. Recorded for this sample are around 99,000 clones; 92% of them occurred a single time. The ten largest account for about 0.78% of the sample.

Study-level results and caveats: Sequences below about 10^-5 frequency were poorly captured, so only a minor fraction of alloreactive clones could be mapped to unstimulated subsets. Among mappable alloreactive CD4+ clones, the Treg-derived fraction averaged about 75% with siplizumab versus 26.9% in control reactions. Unstimulated naive T cells appeared more diverse than memory T cells, and naive cells seemed to contribute substantially to the alloresponse. The suppressive function of proliferating Tregs from siplizumab cultures was not functionally confirmed. Roughly 75-95% of proliferating CD4+ or CD8+ clones could not be assigned a naive or memory phenotype. The cumulative frequency of alloreactive sequences traceable to unstimulated CD4+ memory T cells was significantly reduced by siplizumab.

The origin of this receptor is a human donor in good health. The chain is assembled from TRBV7-3 and TRBJ2-3, and TRBD1 aligns with 8 junction nucleotides. Sample: Tregs sorted from blood. The CDR3 in this case is CASSSTGVDTQYF. The nucleotide sequence reads as follows: TGTGCCAGCAGCTCGACAGGGGTAGATACGCAGTATTTT.